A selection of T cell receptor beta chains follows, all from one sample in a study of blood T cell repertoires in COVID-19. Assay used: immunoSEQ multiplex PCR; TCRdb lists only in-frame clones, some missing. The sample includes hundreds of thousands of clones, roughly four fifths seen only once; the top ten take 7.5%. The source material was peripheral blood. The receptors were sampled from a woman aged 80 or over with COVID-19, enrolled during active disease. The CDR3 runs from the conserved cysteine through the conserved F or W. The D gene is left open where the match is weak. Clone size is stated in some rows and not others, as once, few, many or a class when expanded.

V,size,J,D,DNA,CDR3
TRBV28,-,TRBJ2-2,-,TGTGCCAGCAGTTTGACTAGGTACACCGGGGAGCTGTTTTTT,CASSLTRYTGELFF
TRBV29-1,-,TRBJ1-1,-,TGCACCCCAGGGGTACCTGAAGCTTTCTTT,CTPGVPEAFF
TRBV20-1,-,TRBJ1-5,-,TGCAGTGCTAGTGAGGGAGGTCAGCCCCAGCATTTT,CSASEGGQPQHF
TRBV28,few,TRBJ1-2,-,TGTGCCAGCAGCTACCCCGATCAAGTTGCGCGGTACTATGGCTACACCTTC,CASSYPDQVARYYGYTF
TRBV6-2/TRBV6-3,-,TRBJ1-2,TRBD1,TGTGCCAGCAGTCCAGAGGACAGGTATAGGAGCTATGGCTACACCTTC,CASSPEDRYRSYGYTF
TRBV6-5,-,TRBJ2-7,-,TGTGCAGTCTCCGTCGCGCGGCAGATAGCCTACGAGCAGTACTTC,CAVSVARQIAYEQYF
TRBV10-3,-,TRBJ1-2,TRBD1,TGTGCCATCAGCCGGGGACAGGGGGACTATGGCTACACCTTC,CAISRGQGDYGYTF
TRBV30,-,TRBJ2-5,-,TGTGCCTGGAACAAATTTTGGGGGGAATCGAGAGAGACCCAGTACTTC,CAWNKFWGESRETQYF
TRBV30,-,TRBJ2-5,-,TGTGCCTGGGTAGGAGGGGTGGAAGAGACCCAGTACTTC,CAWVGGVEETQYF
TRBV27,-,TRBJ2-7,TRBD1,TGTGCCAGCAGTTTTTCGACAGGGAAACACGAGCAGTACTTC,CASSFSTGKHEQYF
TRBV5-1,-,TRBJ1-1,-,TGCGCCAGCAGCTTGGACCCGGGTGTGAACACTGAAGCTTTCTTT,CASSLDPGVNTEAFF
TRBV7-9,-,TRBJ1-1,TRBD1,TGTGCCAGCAGCTTCCAGGGGGTCCCTGAAGCTTTCTTT,CASSFQGVPEAFF
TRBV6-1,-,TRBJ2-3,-,TGTGCCAGCAGTGTATCCCTAGCTTCACCCACAGATACGCAGTATTTT,CASSVSLASPTDTQYF
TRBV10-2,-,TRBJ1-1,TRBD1,TGCGCCAGCAGTGAGTGGCTGGGACAGGGTGGCACTGAAGCTTTCTTT,CASSEWLGQGGTEAFF
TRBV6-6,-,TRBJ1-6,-,TGTGCCAGCAGTTACTCTGCACAGGGTAATTCACCCCTCCACTTT,CASSYSAQGNSPLHF
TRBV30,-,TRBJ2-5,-,TGTGCCTGGAGCAAGAATCAGGGGGGATCCCAGTACTTC,CAWSKNQGGSQYF
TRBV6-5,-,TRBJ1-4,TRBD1,TGTGCCAGCAGCCGGGACAGGGGGCCTCTTGAAAAACTGTTTTTT,CASSRDRGPLEKLFF
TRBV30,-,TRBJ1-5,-,TGTGCCTGGAGTGTACGGGGTTTCAATCAGCCCCAGCATTTT,CAWSVRGFNQPQHF
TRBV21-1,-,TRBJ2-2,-,TGTGCCAGCAGCACAGCTCCCGGACAGGGACCAACCTCGGTTGGTAGAGACACCGGGGAGCTGTTTTTT,CASSTAPGQGPTSVGRDTGELFF
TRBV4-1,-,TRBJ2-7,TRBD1,TGCGCCAGCAGCCAAGATCTACAGGGGTGGAACGAGCAGTACTTC,CASSQDLQGWNEQYF
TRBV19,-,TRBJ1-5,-,TGTGCCAGTAGTATTCCCCATGGAGATCAGCCCCAGCATTTT,CASSIPHGDQPQHF
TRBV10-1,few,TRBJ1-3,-,TGCGCCAGCAGTGCCAACAGGGTCTCTGGAAACACCATATATTTT,CASSANRVSGNTIYF
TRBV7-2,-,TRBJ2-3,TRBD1,TGTGCCAGCCTCCGCCGACAGGGGGCGGATACGCAGTATTTT,CASLRRQGADTQYF
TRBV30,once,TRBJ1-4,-,TGTGCCTGGGGGGCCCCTGGGACTGGTAATGAAAAACTGTTTTTT,CAWGAPGTGNEKLFF
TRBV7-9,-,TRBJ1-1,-,TGTGCCAGCAGCTTATCTGTAGCGCACACTGAAGCTTTCTTT,CASSLSVAHTEAFF
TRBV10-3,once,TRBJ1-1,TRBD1,TGTGCCATCAGTGATGGGACAGGGCTAGGGAACACTGAAGCTTTCTTT,CAISDGTGLGNTEAFF
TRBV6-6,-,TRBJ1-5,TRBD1,TGTGCCAGCAGCAGCGGGACAGGGGTTGACAATCAGCCCCAGCATTTT,CASSSGTGVDNQPQHF
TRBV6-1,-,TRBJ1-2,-,TGTGCCAGCAGTAGCCAGGCTAACTATGGCTACACCTTC,CASSSQANYGYTF